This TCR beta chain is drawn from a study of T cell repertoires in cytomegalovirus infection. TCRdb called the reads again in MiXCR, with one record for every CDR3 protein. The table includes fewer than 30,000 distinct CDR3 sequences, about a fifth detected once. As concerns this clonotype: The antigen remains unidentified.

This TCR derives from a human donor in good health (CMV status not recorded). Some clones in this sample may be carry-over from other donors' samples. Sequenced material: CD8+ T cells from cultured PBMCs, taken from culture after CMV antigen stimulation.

The CDR3, as DNA: TGTGCCAGCAGCTTAGTAGGGGCCGCCCTCAGCAACGAGCAGTACTTC. As protein: CASSLVGAALSNEQYF. V is TRBV7-8 and J is TRBJ2-7; the D gene is possibly TRBD1 (5 bases). The CDR3 runs to 16 residues. The germline CDR1 and CDR2 sequences are SGHVS and FQNEAQ. V lost 1 base to trimming and J lost 5 bases, with 18 bases between them.